The 21 T cell receptor beta chains below all came from one sample that was sequenced in a study of CD8+ T cells in alopecia areata. Separation of pooled cutaneous lymph node cells was by sorting with CD4, CD8alpha, NKG2D, NKG2ACE and other markers. Sequencing used cDNA as its template, made by extracting RNA and reverse transcribing it. Using immunoSEQ multiplex PCR, the repertoire was profiled, and TCRdb retains in-frame clones only, with some absent. Observed in the sample are under 350,000 clones, none of them singletons. Material for sequencing was CD4+ T cells sorted from a lymph node. These receptors were obtained from a C3H/HeJ mouse with alopecia areata. The MHC haplotype of this mouse line is H2-k.

This clone turned up a few times. Gene names follow the mouse nomenclature. The CDR3 extends 4 residues past the end of the read, so its final part is completed from the germline J gene. The gene calls are TRBV5 and TRBJ2-2; D might be TRBD2 (6 bases). The CDR3 length is 16 residues. Germline assignment: CDR1 LGHNA and CDR2 YNLKQL (reference sequence). Trimming stripped 0 bases from V and 1 base from J, with 9 bases between. CDR3 DNA (partial): TGTGCCAGCAGCCAAGACACTGGGAAAAACACCGGG. Encoded protein: CASSQDTGKNTG. The whole CDR3 region reads CASSQDTGKNTGQLYF.

In regard to this clone: Each gene name is a mouse one. The DNA ends 4 residues before the CDR3 does, and the rest of the CDR3 is filled in from the germline J gene. The chain employs TRBV29 and TRBJ2-2; TRBD1 aligns across 8 bases. Unmatched junction bases numbered 1, after V lost 4 bases and J lost 0 bases. Germline V gene data show CDR1 as MSHET and CDR2 as SYDVDS. The CDR3 contains 15 residues. The DNA read from the CDR3 is TGTGCTAGCAGTTGGGGACAGGCAAACACCGGG. Protein product: CASSWGQANTG. Given in full, the CDR3 is CASSWGQANTGQLYF. The variable domain in full, with the rest retrieved from reference TRBV29 and TRBJ2-2, is DMKVTQMPRYLIKRMGENVLLECGQDMSHETMYWYRQDPGLGLQLIYISYDVDSNSEGDIPKGYRVSRKKREHFSLILDSAKTNQTSVYFCASSWGQANTGQLYFGEGSKLTVL.

Note on this clone: Gene names are the mouse ones. The CDR3 extends 4 residues past the end of the read, so its final part is completed from the germline J gene. The genes are TRBV1 and TRBJ2-5; D unclear. CDR1 is NSQYPW, CDR2 LRSPGD, per germline (reference sequence). CDR3 size: 12 residues. The CDR3 reads CTCSAHPDTQYF. CDR3 DNA (partial): TGCACCTGCAGTGCACACCCTGAC.

For this clone: Gene names denote mouse genes. The read stops 4 residues short of the end of the CDR3; the missing end is completed from the germline J gene. Other DNA sequences in this sample translate to the same CDR3. This chain links TRBV13-3 with TRBJ2-1, with 12 bases matching TRBD1. The CDR3 consists of 15 residues. The germline V gene encodes CDR1 NNHDY and CDR2 SYVADS. The V and J ends lost 6 bases and 0 bases, in that order; junction bases with no gene match: 1. CDR3 DNA (partial): TGTGCCAGCAAGGGACAGGGGGCTAACTATGCT. Protein product: CASKGQGANYA. Given in full, the CDR3 is CASKGQGANYAEQFF.

A remark on this clone: The germline and genes are mouse ones. The read is 4 residues too short to cover the CDR3 end, so that end is filled in from the germline J gene. The chain has TRBV13-3 and TRBJ1-2, with D uncertain. The CDR3 sequence is 14 residues long. V lost 1 base to trimming and J lost 0 bases, with 7 bases between them. The germline V gene encodes CDR1 NNHDY and CDR2 SYVADS. The DNA read from the CDR3 is TGTGCCAGCAGTGATAACAATGCAAACTCC. It is translated as CASSDNNANS. The entire CDR3 protein is CASSDNNANSDYTF.

This clone was observed a few times. Gene names refer to mouse genes. Read sequence stops 4 residues before the CDR3 end, and the germline J gene provides the missing end. The rearrangement uses TRBV31 and TRBJ2-7; 7 bases are a match to TRBD1. CDR1 and CDR2 (germline): GKSSPN, SITVG. This CDR3 spans 12 amino acids. V shed 4 bases and J 2 bases; nucleotides not matched to a gene: 2. The CDR3 loop reads CAWTGGAYEQYF. The CDR3 bases that were read are TGTGCCTGGACAGGGGGAGCCTAT.

This clone was seen at least ten times. Gene names follow the mouse nomenclature. The read stops 4 residues short of the end of the CDR3; the missing end is completed from the germline J gene. The chain uses TRBV14 and TRBJ1-2, with TRBD1 matching 11 bases. The CDR3 length is 15 residues. Per germline, CDR1 SGHDT and CDR2 FRDEAV. The trim removed 4 bases at V and 4 bases at J, leaving 6 bases unmatched. CDR3 loop: CASSPGTGGGSDYTF. Partial CDR3 DNA: TGTGCCAGCAGTCCCGGGACAGGGGGTGGCTCC.

About this clone: Gene names are mouse gene names. The CDR3 goes on 4 residues after the read ends, and that part is filled in from the germline J gene. J is TRBJ2-1 and V is TRBV2; 7 bases are a match to TRBD1. CDR1 and CDR2 (germline): LGHNA, YSYQKL. The CDR3 length is 13 residues. The sequenced CDR3 bases are TGTGCCAGCAGCCGGCAGGGGGAGGCT. It yields the protein CASSRQGEA. The full CDR3 protein reads CASSRQGEAEQFF.

This clone was counted a few times. Gene names denote mouse genes. The read ends 4 residues before the CDR3 terminus; that terminus is restored from the germline J gene. The genes are TRBV31 and TRBJ2-2, with 10 bases aligning to TRBD1. Germline V lookup: CDR1 GKSSPN, CDR2 SITVG. The CDR3 sequence is 13 residues long. This CDR3 is CAWSRDRGGQLYF. The part of the CDR3 DNA that was read is TGTGCCTGGAGTAGGGACAGGGGAGGG.

As concerns this clone: Gene names and germline refer to mouse. The CDR3 end lies 4 residues beyond the end of the read and is filled in from the germline J gene. The rearrangement uses TRBV5 and TRBJ2-7; D might be TRBD1 (6 bases). The CDR3 extends over 14 amino acids. Germline V CDR1 and CDR2: LGHNA, YNLKQL (reference sequence). The sequenced part of the CDR3 DNA is TGTGCCAGCAGCCAAGATCTGGACAGATAT. Translated, it gives CASSQDLDRY. The whole CDR3 is CASSQDLDRYEQYF.

About this clone itself: The gene symbols are mouse symbols. The CDR3 protein is CASSPQGVGGLDTQYF. The DNA read from the CDR3 is TGTGCCAGCAGCCCACAAGGAGTGGGGGGATTGGAC. The V call is TRBV5, the J call TRBJ2-5; TRBD2 aligns across 7 bases. The CDR3 end falls 4 residues outside the read, so it is completed with the germline J gene. The CDR3 has 16 residues. CDR1 and CDR2 (germline): LGHNA, YNLKQL (reference sequence).

Worth noting for this clone: Germline and genes here are mouse. The CDR3 end falls 4 residues outside the read, so it is completed with the germline J gene. Distinct nucleotide sequences in the sample also encode this CDR3. The J gene is TRBJ2-5, the V gene TRBV19, with 11 bases aligning to TRBD2. Germline V gives CDR1 FNHDT, CDR2 SITEND (reference sequence). The CDR3 has 14 residues. The part of the CDR3 DNA that was read is TGTGCCAGCAGTATGGGACTGGGGGAAGAC. Amino acids: CASSMGLGED. The complete CDR3 sequence is CASSMGLGEDTQYF.

This clone was detected only a few times. The genes and germline here are from mouse. The CDR3 sequence is CASSTTGSNSDYTF. The sequenced part of the CDR3 DNA is TGTGCCAGCAGTACGACAGGTTCAAACTCC. The V and J genes are TRBV19 and TRBJ1-2; D may be TRBD1 (6 bases). The read gets to within 4 residues of the CDR3 end, and the germline J gene fills in the rest. CDR1 and CDR2 from the germline V gene are FNHDT and SITEND (reference sequence). V was shortened by 3 bases and J by 0 bases, with 9 bases between the two germline ends. The CDR3 spans 14 residues.

The sample holds a few counts of this clone. The germline and genes are mouse ones. The read stops 4 residues short of the end of the CDR3; the missing end is completed from the germline J gene. This sequence joins TRBV13-1 and TRBJ2-3, with D hard to call. The V gene lost 3 bases and the J gene lost 2 bases, with 7 bases spanning the gap. Germline V gene lookup returns CDR1 NSHNY and CDR2 SYGAGN. There are 13 residues in the CDR3. The CDR3 sequence is CASSASVAETLYF. Partial CDR3 DNA: TGTGCCAGCAGTGCCTCTGTTGCAGAA.

This clone has only a few counts. The gene names here belong to mouse. The read terminates 4 residues ahead of where the CDR3 ends, so the germline J gene completes it. The genes are TRBV19 and TRBJ2-7, with 8 bases matching TRBD2. The junction had 6 bases not matched to a gene; V was cut back by 1 base and J by 3 bases. The CDR3 runs 15 residues. The germline gives CDR1 FNHDT, CDR2 SITEND (reference sequence). The CDR3 reads CASSISLGGIYEQYF. Incomplete CDR3 DNA: TGTGCCAGCAGTATATCCCTGGGGGGTATCTAT. Looking up the rest from reference TRBV19 and TRBJ2-7 gives the full variable domain: GGIITQTPKFLIGQEGQKLTLKCQQNFNHDTMYWYRQDSGKGLRLIYYSITENDLQKGDLSEGYDASREKKSSFSLTVTSAQKNEMAVFLCASSISLGGIYEQYFGPGTRLTVL.

The sample holds a few counts of this clone. Gene labels here are mouse ones. From the germline J gene comes the end of the CDR3, since the read stops 4 residues before it. This rearrangement joins TRBV5 to TRBJ2-5; 9 bases agree with TRBD2. The CDR3 is made up of 16 amino acids. V lost 0 bases and J lost 0; bases outside the gene matches: 1. Germline V gives CDR1 LGHNA, CDR2 YNLKQL (reference sequence). Partial CDR3 DNA: TGTGCCAGCAGCCAAGAAGGGACTGGGAACCAAGAC. It is translated as CASSQEGTGNQD. The complete CDR3 sequence is CASSQEGTGNQDTQYF.

This clone was recorded many times. Gene names follow the mouse nomenclature. The read terminates 4 residues before the CDR3 end, so the remaining end is supplied by the germline J gene. Other DNA variants within this sample encode the same CDR3. The gene calls are TRBV13-1 and TRBJ2-3, with 8 bases matching TRBD1. CDR3 length: 16 amino acids. Germline CDR1 is NSHNY and CDR2 is SYGAGN. Germline trimming cut 0 bases from V and 1 base from J; bases unmatched to any gene: 4. The sequenced part of the CDR3 DNA is TGTGCCAGCAGTGATGCAGGGGGCGCGGGTGCAGAA. Protein: CASSDAGGAGAE. The full CDR3 reads CASSDAGGAGAETLYF.

The table lists this clone with a few counts. Each gene name is a mouse one. The read terminates 4 residues ahead of where the CDR3 ends, so the germline J gene completes it. Other nucleotide sequences in the sample specify the same CDR3. The V call is TRBV13-1, the J call TRBJ2-5; possible D gene TRBD1, 5 bases. V was shortened by 0 bases and J by 2 bases, with 7 bases between the two germline ends. The CDR3 is made up of 14 amino acids. The germline CDR1 and CDR2 sequences are NSHNY and SYGAGN. The CDR3: CASSDEGSQDTQYF. Partial CDR3 DNA: TGTGCCAGCAGTGATGAGGGGTCCCAAGAC.

The table lists this clone with a few counts. The gene names given are mouse names. The CDR3 is cut off 4 residues early in the read; its end comes from the germline J gene. The gene calls are TRBV1 and TRBJ2-5, with 8 positions matching TRBD1. There are 14 residues in the CDR3. Germline lookup yields CDR1 NSQYPW and CDR2 LRSPGD (reference sequence). This CDR3 is CTCSGQGMRDTQYF. Partial CDR3 DNA: TGCACCTGCAGTGGACAGGGGATGAGGGAC.

A few counts support this clone. All gene names here are mouse names. The read terminates 4 residues ahead of where the CDR3 ends, so the germline J gene completes it. The chain employs TRBV13-1 and TRBJ2-2; 9 bases are shared with TRBD2. Germline V gene sequence: CDR1 NSHNY, CDR2 SYGAGN. There are 16 residues in the CDR3. With V trimmed by 0 bases and J by 4 bases, 4 bases remained unmatched. CDR3 protein: CASSDAFGGATGQLYF. CDR3 DNA, as far as it was read: TGTGCCAGCAGTGATGCATTTGGGGGGGCCACCGGG.

Worth noting for this clone: The gene names given are mouse names. The read terminates 4 residues before the CDR3 end, so the remaining end is supplied by the germline J gene. The same CDR3 can be traced to other DNA sequences in this sample. The chain uses TRBV19 and TRBJ1-1; 8 bases are a match to TRBD1. The ends lost 2 bases at V and 3 bases at J; junction bases unmatched: 3. This CDR3 comprises 14 residues. Germline lookup yields CDR1 FNHDT and CDR2 SITEND (reference sequence). CDR3 protein: CASSIATGDTEVFF. CDR3 DNA, as far as it was read: TGTGCCAGCAGTATCGCGACAGGGGACACA.